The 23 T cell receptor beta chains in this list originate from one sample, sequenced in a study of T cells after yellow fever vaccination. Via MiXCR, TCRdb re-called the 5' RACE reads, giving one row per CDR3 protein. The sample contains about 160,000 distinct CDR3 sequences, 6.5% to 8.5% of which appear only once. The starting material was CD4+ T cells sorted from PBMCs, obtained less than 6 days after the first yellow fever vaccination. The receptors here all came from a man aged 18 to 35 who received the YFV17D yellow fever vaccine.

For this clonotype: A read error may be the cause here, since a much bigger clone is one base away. CDR3 bases: TGTCCCATCAGTGAGTCGAAGGGCAGGGTCGGTGAGCAGTTCTTC. Translating it yields CPISESKGRVGEQFF. The V and J genes are TRBV10-3 and TRBJ2-1; a weak D match, TRBD1 (5 bases). The CDR3 is made up of 15 amino acids. From germline, CDR1 is ENHRY and CDR2 SYGVKD.

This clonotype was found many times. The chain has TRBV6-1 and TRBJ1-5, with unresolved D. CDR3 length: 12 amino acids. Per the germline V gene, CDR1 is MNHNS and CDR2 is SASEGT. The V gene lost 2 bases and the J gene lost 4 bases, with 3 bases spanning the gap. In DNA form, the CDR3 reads TGTGCCAGCAGTGAAACAAATCAGCCCCAGCATTTT. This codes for CASSETNQPQHF.

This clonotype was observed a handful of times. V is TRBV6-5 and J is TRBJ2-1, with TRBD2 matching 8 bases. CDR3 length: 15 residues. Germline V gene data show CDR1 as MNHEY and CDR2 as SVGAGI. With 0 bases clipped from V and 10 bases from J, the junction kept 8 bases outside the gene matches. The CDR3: CASSYSTPAGGEQFF. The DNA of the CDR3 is TGTGCCAGCAGTTACTCGACGCCCGCGGGGGGAGAGCAGTTCTTC.

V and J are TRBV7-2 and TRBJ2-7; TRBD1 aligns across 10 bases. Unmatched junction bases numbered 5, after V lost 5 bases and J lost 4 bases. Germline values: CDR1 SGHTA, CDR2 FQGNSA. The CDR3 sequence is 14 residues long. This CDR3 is CASSAGQGRYEQYF. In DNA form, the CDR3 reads TGTGCCAGCAGCGCGGGACAGGGGCGTTACGAGCAGTACTTC.

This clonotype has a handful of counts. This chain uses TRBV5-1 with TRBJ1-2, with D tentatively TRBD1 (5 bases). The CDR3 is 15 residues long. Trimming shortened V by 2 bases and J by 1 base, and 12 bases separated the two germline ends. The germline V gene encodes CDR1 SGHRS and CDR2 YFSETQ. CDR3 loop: CASSFFGTVNYGYTF. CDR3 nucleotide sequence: TGCGCCAGCAGCTTCTTCGGGACGGTTAACTATGGCTACACCTTC.

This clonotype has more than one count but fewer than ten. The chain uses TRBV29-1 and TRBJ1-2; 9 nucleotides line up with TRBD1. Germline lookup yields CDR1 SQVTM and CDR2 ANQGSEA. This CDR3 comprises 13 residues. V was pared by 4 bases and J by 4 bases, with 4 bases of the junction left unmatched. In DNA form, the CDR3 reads TGCAGCGTTGTTCCGGGACAGGGCTATGGCTACACCTTC. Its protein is CSVVPGQGYGYTF. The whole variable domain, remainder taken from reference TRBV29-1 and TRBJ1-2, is SAVISQKPSRDICQRGTSLTIQCQVDSQVTMMFWYRQQPGQSLTLIATANQGSEATYESGFVIDKFPISRPNLTFSTLTVSNMSPEDSSIYLCSVVPGQGYGYTFGSGTRLTVV.

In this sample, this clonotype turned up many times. CDR3 coding DNA: TGTGCCAGCAGCGGGACAGGGGGGTCAGATACGCAGTATTTT. Its translation is CASSGTGGSDTQYF. This sequence joins TRBV12-3 or TRBV12-4 and TRBJ2-3; TRBD1 agrees at 11 bases. J gave up 4 bases and V 6 bases, and 3 bases lay outside the gene matches. This CDR3 region has 14 residues.

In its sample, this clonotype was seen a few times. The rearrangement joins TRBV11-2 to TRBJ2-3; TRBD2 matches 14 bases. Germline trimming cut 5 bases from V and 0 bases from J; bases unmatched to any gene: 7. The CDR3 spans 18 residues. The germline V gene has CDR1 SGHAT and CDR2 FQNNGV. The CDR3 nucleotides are TGTGCCAGCAGCGGACTAGCGGGGGGTTGGGGAAGCACAGATACGCAGTATTTT. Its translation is CASSGLAGGWGSTDTQYF.

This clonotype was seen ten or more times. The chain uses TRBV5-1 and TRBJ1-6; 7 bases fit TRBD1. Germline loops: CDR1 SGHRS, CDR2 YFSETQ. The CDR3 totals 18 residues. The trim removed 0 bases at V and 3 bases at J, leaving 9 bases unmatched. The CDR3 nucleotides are TGCGCCAGCAGCTTGGTTTCCGGGACAGAGATCTATAATTCACCCCTCCACTTT. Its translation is CASSLVSGTEIYNSPLHF.

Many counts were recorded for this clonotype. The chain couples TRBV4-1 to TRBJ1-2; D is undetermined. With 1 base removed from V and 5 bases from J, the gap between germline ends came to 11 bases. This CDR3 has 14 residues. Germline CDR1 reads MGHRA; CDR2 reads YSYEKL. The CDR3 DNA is TGCGCCAGCAGCCAAGGTGGGAGTCTTTATGGCTACACCTTC. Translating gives CASSQGGSLYGYTF.

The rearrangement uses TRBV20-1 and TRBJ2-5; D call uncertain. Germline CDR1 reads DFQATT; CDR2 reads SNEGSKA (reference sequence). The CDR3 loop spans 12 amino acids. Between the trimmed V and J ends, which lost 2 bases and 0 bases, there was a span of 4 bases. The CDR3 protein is CSARQYQETQYF. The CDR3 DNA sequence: TGCAGTGCTAGACAGTACCAAGAGACCCAGTACTTC.

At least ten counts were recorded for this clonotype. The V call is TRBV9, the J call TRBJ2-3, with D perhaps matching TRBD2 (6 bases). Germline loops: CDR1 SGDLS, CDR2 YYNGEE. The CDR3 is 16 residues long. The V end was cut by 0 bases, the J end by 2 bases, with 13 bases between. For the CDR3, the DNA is TGTGCCAGCAGCGTAGTTGGAGGGACCCTCACAGATACGCAGTATTTT. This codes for CASSVVGGTLTDTQYF.

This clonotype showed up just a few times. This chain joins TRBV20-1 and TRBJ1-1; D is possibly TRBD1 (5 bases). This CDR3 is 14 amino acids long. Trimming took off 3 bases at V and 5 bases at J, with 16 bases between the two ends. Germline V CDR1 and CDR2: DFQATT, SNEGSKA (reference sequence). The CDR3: CSARVTAGDTEAFF. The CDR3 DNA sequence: TGCAGTGCTAGGGTTACGGCGGGGGATACTGAAGCTTTCTTT.

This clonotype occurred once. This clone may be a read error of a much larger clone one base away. The CDR3 loop reads CASSQGDCGEQFF. CDR3 DNA sequence: TGTGCCAGCAGCCAAGGCGACTGCGGTGAGCAGTTCTTC. This chain connects TRBV3-1 to TRBJ2-1; no firm D call. V was trimmed by 1 base and J by 9 bases, leaving 10 bases between them. The length of the CDR3 is 13 residues. Germline loops: CDR1 LGHDT, CDR2 YNNKEL (reference sequence).

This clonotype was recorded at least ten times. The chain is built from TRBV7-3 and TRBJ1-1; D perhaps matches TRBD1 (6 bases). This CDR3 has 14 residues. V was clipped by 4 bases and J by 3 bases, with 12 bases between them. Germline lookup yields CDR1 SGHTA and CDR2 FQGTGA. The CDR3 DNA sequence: TGTGCCAGCAGCTCAAGGGGGTCGGACACTGAAGCTTTCTTT. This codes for CASSSRGSDTEAFF.

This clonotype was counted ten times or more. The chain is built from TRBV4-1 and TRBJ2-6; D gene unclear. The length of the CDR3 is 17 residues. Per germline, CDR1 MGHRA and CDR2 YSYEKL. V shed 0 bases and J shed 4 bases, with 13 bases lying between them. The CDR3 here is CASSQDRATEGANVLTF. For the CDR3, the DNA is TGCGCCAGCAGCCAAGACCGGGCCACGGAGGGGGCCAACGTCCTGACTTTC.

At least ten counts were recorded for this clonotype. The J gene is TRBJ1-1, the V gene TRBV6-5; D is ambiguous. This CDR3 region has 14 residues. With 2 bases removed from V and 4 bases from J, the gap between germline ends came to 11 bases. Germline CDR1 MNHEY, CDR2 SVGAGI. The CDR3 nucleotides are TGTGCCAGCAGTTACGTCCGGGGAACCACTGAAGCTTTCTTT. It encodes CASSYVRGTTEAFF.

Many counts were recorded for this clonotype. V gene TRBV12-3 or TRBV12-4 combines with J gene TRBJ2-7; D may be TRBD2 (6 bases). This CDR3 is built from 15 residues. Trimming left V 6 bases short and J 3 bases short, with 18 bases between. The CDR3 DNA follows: TGTGCCAGCAGCGATCCGGGACTGAGTATCTACGAGCAGTACTTC. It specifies CASSDPGLSIYEQYF.

Here the CDR3 reads CASSPGTGVTDTQYF. The CDR3 DNA is TGTGCCAGCAGTCCCGGGACAGGGGTTACAGATACGCAGTATTTT. This chain uses TRBV11-2 with TRBJ2-3; 10 bases line up with TRBD1. V lost 6 bases to trimming and J lost 3 bases; unmatched junction nucleotides: 6. Germline V gives CDR1 SGHAT, CDR2 FQNNGV. The CDR3 runs 15 residues.

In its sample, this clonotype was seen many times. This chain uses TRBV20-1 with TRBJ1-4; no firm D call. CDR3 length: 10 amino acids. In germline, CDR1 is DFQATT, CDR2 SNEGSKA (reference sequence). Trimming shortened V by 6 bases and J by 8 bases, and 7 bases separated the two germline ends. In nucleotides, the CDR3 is TGCAGTGCCTGGGGAGAAAAACTGTTTTTT. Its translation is CSAWGEKLFF.

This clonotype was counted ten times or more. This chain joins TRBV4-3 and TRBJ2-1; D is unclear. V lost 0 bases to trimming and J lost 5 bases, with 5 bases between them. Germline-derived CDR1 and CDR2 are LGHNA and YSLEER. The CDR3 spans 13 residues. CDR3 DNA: TGCGCCAGCAGCCAAGATTGGGACAATGAGCAGTTCTTC. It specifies CASSQDWDNEQFF.

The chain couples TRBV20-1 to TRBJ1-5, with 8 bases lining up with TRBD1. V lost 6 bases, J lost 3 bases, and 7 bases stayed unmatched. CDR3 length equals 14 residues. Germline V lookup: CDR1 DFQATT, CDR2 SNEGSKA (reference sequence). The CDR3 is CSAVQGALNQPQHF. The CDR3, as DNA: TGCAGTGCCGTCCAGGGGGCTCTCAATCAGCCCCAGCATTTT.

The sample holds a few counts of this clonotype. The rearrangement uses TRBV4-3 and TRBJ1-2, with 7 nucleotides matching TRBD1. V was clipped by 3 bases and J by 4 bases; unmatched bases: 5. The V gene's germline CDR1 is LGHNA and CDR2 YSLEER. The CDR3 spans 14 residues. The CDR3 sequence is CASSHRQGGYGYTF. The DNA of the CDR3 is TGCGCCAGCAGCCATCGACAGGGCGGCTATGGCTACACCTTC.